This TCR beta chain was captured by sequencing in a study of shared clonotypes between healthy human individuals. As for this clone: What it recognizes is unknown.

Repertoires were generated with immunoSEQ multiplex PCR, while TCRdb's copy carries only in-frame clones and drops some. The data show 800,000 to 1,200,000 clones, roughly 74% seen once. The study's findings and limits: Larger richness was generally estimated for naive than memory subsets.

Trimming took 7 bases from V and 8 from J, leaving 18 bases between them. The CDR3 covers 14 residues. The sequencing sample was made of memory CD4+ T cells from PBMCs. Subset meaning: CD45RA-negative fraction. The chain couples TRBV6-7 to TRBJ2-1; D is uncertain. TRBV6-7 has ORF status, its function being uncertain. The sequence was collected from a man between 18 and 35 years old in good health. Some clones in this sample may be carry-over from other donors' samples. The CDR3 coding sequence is TGTGCCAGCAACCCCCGCCCCGCTGGGGATGAGCAGTTCTTC. Translation gives CASNPRPAGDEQFF.